Below, 6 T cell receptor beta chains from the same sample are listed, as sequenced in a study of Graves' ophthalmopathy and Graves' hyperthyroidism (dated by TCRdb to the late 2010s). Reads for this sample came from an Illumina HiSeq 2000. For repertoire sequencing, TCR beta CDR3 regions were amplified from RNA transcripts. The first round was an RT-PCR using HTBI primers with the Qiagen OneStep RT-PCR kit, and this first round was followed by a second-round multiplex PCR, then size selection and purification. Using fastp trimming at Q25 and MiXCR clonotype assembly, TCRdb reanalyzed the public sequencing data and kept in-frame beta chains. Identical CDR3 proteins give one entry, which carries the most common genes and DNA. The sample profile shows 650,000 to 800,000 distinct CDR3 sequences; roughly 39% of them were found once. Jointly, the top ten make up about 3.3% of the sample. The sequencing input was peripheral blood. The source is an adult man with Graves' ophthalmopathy.

The gene calls are TRBV6-1 and TRBJ1-1, with D unclear. In germline, CDR1 is MNHNS, CDR2 SASEGT. The CDR3 loop spans 13 amino acids. The ends were cut back, 6 bases at V and 1 base at J, with 9 bases in the middle. In DNA form, the CDR3 reads TGTGCCAGCAGCCCAGAAAGGAACACTGAAGCTTTCTTT. Its protein product is CASSPERNTEAFF.

At least ten counts were recorded for this clonotype. The rearrangement joins TRBV7-9 to TRBJ2-2, with 7 bases identical to TRBD1. Trimming cost V 4 bases and J 7 bases; bases outside gene matches: 18. In germline, CDR1 is SEHNR, CDR2 FQNEAQ (reference sequence). The CDR3 has 18 amino acids. CDR3 nucleotides: TGTGCCAGCAGCTATACCTTTAGTCGGGACAGCGAGTACGGGGAGCTGTTTTTT. Protein sequence: CASSYTFSRDSEYGELFF.

This clonotype is a singleton in its sample. This rearrangement joins TRBV25-1 to TRBJ1-2, with 8 bases that match TRBD1. This CDR3 spans 14 amino acids. The ends lost 3 bases at V and 5 bases at J; junction bases unmatched: 5. CDR1 and CDR2 from the germline V gene are MGHDK and SYGVNS. The CDR3 loop is CASSDQDRAYGYTF. CDR3 coding DNA: TGTGCCAGCAGTGATCAGGACAGGGCTTATGGCTACACCTTC.

On this clonotype itself: This could be a read error, since a much larger clone is one nucleotide away. V usage is TRBV6-5 and J usage is TRBJ1-2, with TRBD1 matching 7 bases. This CDR3 spans 11 amino acids. Per the germline V gene, CDR1 is MNHEY and CDR2 is SVGAGI. CDR3 sequence reads: CASCYRGGYPF. The CDR3 coding sequence is TGTGCCAGCTGCTACAGGGGTGGCTACCCCTTC.

This rearrangement joins TRBV3-1 to TRBJ1-6; 7 bases line up with TRBD1. Germline V lookup: CDR1 LGHDT, CDR2 YNNKEL (reference sequence). The CDR3 covers 17 residues. With V trimmed by 0 bases and J by 7 bases, 9 bases remained unmatched. This CDR3 is CASSQDYRDSGNSPLHF. CDR3 nucleotide sequence: TGTGCCAGCAGCCAAGATTATCGGGACAGTGGCAATTCACCCCTCCACTTT.

There are many counts of this clonotype. In DNA, the CDR3 is TGCAGCGCGCCAGTAACAGGGGGAGTCTATGGCTACACCTTC. Translation gives CSAPVTGGVYGYTF. This chain links TRBV29-1 with TRBJ1-2; 8 positions match TRBD1. This CDR3 comprises 14 residues. Germline-derived CDR1 and CDR2 are SQVTM and ANQGSEA. J lost 4 bases, V lost 7 bases, and 11 bases had no gene match.